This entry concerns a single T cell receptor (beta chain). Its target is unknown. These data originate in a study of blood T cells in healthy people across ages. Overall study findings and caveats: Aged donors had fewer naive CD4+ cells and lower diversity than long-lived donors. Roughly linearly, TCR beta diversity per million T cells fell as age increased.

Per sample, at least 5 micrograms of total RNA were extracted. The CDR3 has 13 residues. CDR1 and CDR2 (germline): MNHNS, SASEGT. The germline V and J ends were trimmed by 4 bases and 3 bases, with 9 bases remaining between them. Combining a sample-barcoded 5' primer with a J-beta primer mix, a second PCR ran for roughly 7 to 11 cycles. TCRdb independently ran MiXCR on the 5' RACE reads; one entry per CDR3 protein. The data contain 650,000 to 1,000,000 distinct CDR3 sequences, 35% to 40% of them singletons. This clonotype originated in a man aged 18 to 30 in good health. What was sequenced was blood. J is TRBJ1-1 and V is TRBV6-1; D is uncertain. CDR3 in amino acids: CASSGGRDTEAFF. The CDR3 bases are TGTGCCAGCAGTGGTGGTAGGGACACTGAAGCTTTCTTT.